The rows below give T cell receptor beta chains drawn from one sample of a study of response to subunit inactivated influenza vaccine. TCRdb reanalysed the RT-PCR reads using MiXCR and keeps one entry per CDR3 protein. The table records about 540,000 distinct CDR3 sequences, around 21% of them present only once. These records were also assigned to another study, of T cells expressing NK-cell markers.

Sequenced here: CD4+ T cells sorted from PBMCs, sampled approximately 12 days after vaccination. The receptors were gathered from a man aged 50 or older who received an inactivated influenza vaccine. CDR3s include the opening cysteine and the closing phenylalanine or tryptophan. A D gene is named only where the DNA matches it firmly. Clone size, where shown, is once, few, many, or a class for clones that have expanded.

abundance	d_gene	v_gene	j_gene	CDR3aa	CDR3nt
few	.	TRBV12-3/TRBV12-4	TRBJ2-4	CASSLAGGKNIQYF	TGCGCCAGCAGCTTGGCTGGGGGCAAAAACATTCAGTACTTC
.	TRBD1	TRBV27	TRBJ1-2	CASRVQGDGYGYTF	TGTGCCAGCAGGGTACAGGGGGATGGCTATGGCTACACCTTC
few	.	TRBV2	TRBJ2-5	CASSDLGGQETQYF	TGTGCCAGCAGTGACTTGGGGGGCCAAGAGACCCAGTACTTC
few	TRBD2	TRBV24-1	TRBJ2-3	CATSDATSGTDTQYF	TGTGCCACCAGTGATGCGACTAGCGGCACAGATACGCAGTATTTT
.	.	TRBV19	TRBJ2-1	CASSIGSPRNEQFF	TGTGCCAGTAGTATAGGTTCCCCCAGGAATGAGCAGTTCTTC
.	.	TRBV9	TRBJ2-7	CASSVGDSTYEQYF	TGTGCCAGCAGCGTGGGAGACTCAACCTACGAGCAGTACTTC
many	TRBD2	TRBV4-3	TRBJ2-3	CASSRTSGSTDTQYF	TGCGCCAGCAGCCGGACTAGCGGGAGCACAGATACGCAGTATTTT
few	TRBD1	TRBV20-1	TRBJ2-5	CSAAGTGRTQETQYF	TGCAGTGCTGCCGGGACAGGGCGCACCCAAGAGACCCAGTACTTC
.	TRBD2	TRBV5-4	TRBJ2-3	CASSKLAGGDGTQYF	TGTGCCAGCAGCAAACTAGCGGGGGGAGATGGTACGCAGTATTTT
.	TRBD2	TRBV18	TRBJ2-7	CASSSTSEGYEQYF	TGTGCCAGCTCGTCGACTAGCGAAGGGTACGAGCAGTACTTC
medium-sized	.	TRBV4-1	TRBJ2-7	CASSQVQGQEQYF	TGCGCCAGCAGCCAAGTACAGGGTCAGGAGCAGTACTTC
few	TRBD2	TRBV7-8	TRBJ2-3	CASSLGTSGMADTQYF	TGTGCCAGCAGCTTAGGGACTAGCGGGATGGCAGATACGCAGTATTTT
few	.	TRBV20-1	TRBJ2-3	CSARVPGSSTDTQYF	TGCAGTGCTAGAGTACCGGGATCAAGCACAGATACGCAGTATTTT
many	.	TRBV10-3	TRBJ2-7	CAITSTASSYEQYF	TGTGCCATCACGTCAACAGCGAGCTCCTACGAGCAGTACTTC
few	.	TRBV7-7	TRBJ2-5	CASSLGPVRVQYF	TGTGCTAGCAGCTTAGGTCCAGTGAGGGTCCAGTACTTC
few	TRBD2	TRBV25-1	TRBJ2-1	CASARGAGYNEQFF	TGTGCCAGCGCTAGGGGAGCGGGGTACAATGAGCAGTTCTTC
few	TRBD2	TRBV9	TRBJ2-7	CASSGGTSSYEQYF	TGTGCCAGCAGCGGAGGGACTAGCTCCTACGAGCAGTACTTC
.	.	TRBV6-5	TRBJ2-2	CASSYPTGTGELFF	TGTGCCAGCAGTTACCCGACGGGAACCGGGGAGCTGTTTTTT
.	TRBD1	TRBV29-1	TRBJ2-7	CSVAGTGDLEQYF	TGCAGCGTTGCCGGGACAGGGGACCTCGAGCAGTACTTC
few	.	TRBV30	TRBJ2-1	CAWSVRGNEQFF	TGTGCCTGGAGTGTAAGGGGGAATGAGCAGTTCTTC
few	.	TRBV18	TRBJ2-7	CASSYFTGYEQYF	TGTGCCAGCTCATACTTTACAGGCTACGAGCAGTACTTC
few	.	TRBV7-2	TRBJ2-7	CASSSHLATYEQYF	TGTGCCAGCAGCTCTCATCTAGCAACCTACGAGCAGTACTTC
.	.	TRBV18	TRBJ1-2	CASSPLLGATTYRNYGYTF	TGTGCCAGCTCACCTCTTCTGGGGGCCACGACCTACAGGAACTATGGCTACACCTTC
few	.	TRBV24-1	TRBJ2-2	CATSDFLGGRTGELFF	TGTGCCACCAGTGATTTTCTGGGGGGGCGCACCGGGGAGCTGTTTTTT
few	.	TRBV5-1	TRBJ2-5	CASSLRQGGRETQYF	TGCGCCAGCAGCTTAAGACAGGGAGGCAGAGAGACCCAGTACTTC
few	.	TRBV29-1	TRBJ1-4	CSADTNEKLFF	TGCAGCGCCGACACTAATGAAAAACTGTTTTTT
few	TRBD2	TRBV5-1	TRBJ2-3	CASSSGLADSTDTQYF	TGCGCCAGCAGCTCTGGACTAGCTGATAGCACAGATACGCAGTATTTT
few	.	TRBV10-3	TRBJ2-3	CAIAGGTRSTDTQYF	TGTGCCATCGCCGGTGGAACCCGTAGCACAGATACGCAGTATTTT
.	.	TRBV7-6	TRBJ2-3	CASSPSAGNTQYF	TGTGCCAGCAGCCCTAGCGCGGGGAATACGCAGTATTTT
few	.	TRBV29-1	TRBJ2-1	CSVGARVHEQFF	TGCAGCGTTGGGGCCAGGGTGCATGAGCAGTTCTTC
.	.	TRBV4-2	TRBJ2-6	CASSQEPAPSSGANVLTF	TGTGCCAGCAGCCAAGAGCCAGCGCCAAGCTCTGGGGCCAACGTCCTGACTTTC
.	TRBD2	TRBV6-5	TRBJ2-7	CASMGGGGEQYF	TGTGCCAGCATGGGCGGGGGAGGCGAGCAGTACTTC
.	.	TRBV10-3	TRBJ1-2	CAISEGQTSYGYTF	TGTGCCATCAGTGAAGGACAGACCTCCTATGGCTACACCTTC
.	TRBD1	TRBV3-1	TRBJ1-2	CASSQGAGGSHGYTF	TGTGCCAGCAGCCAAGGGGCAGGGGGCAGCCATGGCTACACCTTC
few	TRBD1	TRBV20-1	TRBJ2-5	CGARGTVQETQYF	TGCGGTGCTAGAGGGACAGTACAAGAGACCCAGTACTTC
.	TRBD1	TRBV7-2	TRBJ1-1	CASSRRTGRGGAEAFF	TGTGCCAGCTCCCGGCGGACAGGGCGGGGGGGAGCTGAAGCTTTCTTT
few	.	TRBV6-5	TRBJ1-1	CASSYVGAGVNTEAFF	TGTGCCAGCAGTTATGTCGGGGCGGGAGTGAACACTGAAGCTTTCTTT
few	.	TRBV2	TRBJ1-2	CASRVDSGYTF	TGTGCCAGCAGGGTGGACAGCGGGTACACCTTC
few	.	TRBV12-3/TRBV12-4	TRBJ2-7	CASSYTPSIRNYEQYF	TGTGCCAGCAGTTATACGCCCAGCATCCGAAATTACGAGCAGTACTTC
few	.	TRBV2	TRBJ2-7	CASSGQVFVGNEQYF	TGTGCCAGCAGTGGTCAGGTCTTTGTAGGGAACGAGCAGTACTTC
few	TRBD2	TRBV20-1	TRBJ2-3	CSARTSGSPDTQYF	TGCAGTGCCAGGACTAGCGGGAGTCCGGATACGCAGTATTTT
few	.	TRBV12-3/TRBV12-4	TRBJ1-4	CASSFGSSNEKLFF	TGTGCCAGCAGTTTCGGGTCTTCTAATGAAAAACTGTTTTTT
.	TRBD2	TRBV10-3	TRBJ2-3	CAISDPRGLAGAGGDTQYF	TGTGCCATCAGTGACCCCCGAGGACTAGCGGGGGCCGGGGGAGATACGCAGTATTTT
.	.	TRBV29-1	TRBJ2-5	CSVSLGTQYF	TGCAGCGTTTCATTGGGGACCCAGTACTTC
.	TRBD1	TRBV15	TRBJ2-5	CATSKDRAQWTQYF	TGTGCCACCAGCAAGGACAGGGCCCAATGGACCCAGTACTTC
.	.	TRBV27	TRBJ1-6	CASSTDPLGYSPLHF	TGTGCCAGCAGCACCGACCCTCTGGGGTATTCACCCCTCCACTTT
.	TRBD1	TRBV11-2	TRBJ2-5	CASSPKSDRGETQYF	TGTGCCAGCAGCCCGAAGTCCGACAGGGGAGAGACCCAGTACTTC
.	TRBD2	TRBV11-2	TRBJ2-5	CASSDPWVAGGKETQYF	TGTGCCAGCAGCGACCCCTGGGTAGCGGGGGGGAAAGAGACCCAGTACTTC
.	TRBD1	TRBV20-1	TRBJ2-5	CCAISSRGRQETQYF	TGCTGTGCTATTTCAAGCAGGGGGCGTCAAGAGACCCAGTACTTC
few	.	TRBV6-1	TRBJ2-7	CASSTGHRYEQYF	TGTGCCAGCAGTACGGGACATCGCTACGAGCAGTACTTC
few	.	TRBV4-3	TRBJ1-2	CASSQDLGLRNGYTF	TGCGCCAGCAGCCAAGATCTGGGACTGCGGAATGGCTACACCTTC